These 16 T cell receptor beta chains were all obtained from the same sample, sequenced in a study of OX40 agonist ivuxolimab in advanced cancers. The repertoire was sequenced with immunoSEQ multiplex PCR; TCRdb's copy has only in-frame clones and lacks some. The sample shows fewer than 130,000 clones, over 85% of them seen only once. The sample consisted of CD4+ or CD8+ T cells sorted from blood, taken in a trial of the OX40 agonist ivuxolimab. These receptors were obtained from an adult with an advanced solid tumor such as melanoma, head and neck, liver or kidney cancer.

V and J are TRBV7-9 and TRBJ2-3; D remains ambiguous. This CDR3 has 11 residues. V dropped 5 bases and J dropped 6 bases, with 6 bases sitting between them. Germline V gene sequence: CDR1 SEHNR, CDR2 FQNEAQ (reference sequence). CDR3: CASSQVDTQYF. CDR3 bases: TGTGCCAGCAGCCAAGTGGATACGCAGTATTTT.

This rearrangement joins TRBV28 to TRBJ1-4; D is possibly TRBD1 (6 bases). This CDR3 has 15 amino acids. Trimming left V 2 bases short and J 1 base short, with 8 bases between. Germline assignment: CDR1 MDHEN and CDR2 SYDVKM. The CDR3 region is CASSLPQGTNEKLFF. The CDR3 bases are TGTGCCAGCAGTTTACCACAGGGAACTAATGAAAAACTGTTTTTT.

The chain carries TRBV19 and TRBJ2-5; a weak D match, TRBD2 (5 bases). The V gene's germline CDR1 is LNHDA and CDR2 SQIVND (reference sequence). This CDR3 spans 13 amino acids. V was clipped by 5 bases and J by 4 bases, with 11 bases between them. The CDR3 DNA reads TGTGCCAGTAGTCGAGGGATAGCAGAGACCCAGTACTTC. Translated, it gives CASSRGIAETQYF.

This chain links TRBV20-1 with TRBJ2-7; no clear D gene. The CDR3 covers 11 residues. Germline values: CDR1 DFQATT, CDR2 SNEGSKA (reference sequence). Trimming shortened V by 3 bases and J by 1 base, and 4 bases separated the two germline ends. DNA of the CDR3: TGCAGTGCTAGTGGGTCCTACGAGCAGTACTTC. This encodes CSASGSYEQYF.

The chain is built from TRBV27 and TRBJ2-4; D unclear. The CDR3 loop spans 14 amino acids. Germline V CDR1 and CDR2: MNHEY, SMNVEV (reference sequence). The ends were cut back, 5 bases at V and 0 bases at J, with 8 bases in the middle. In DNA form, the CDR3 reads TGTGCCAGCAGTGCGACATTAGCCAAAAACATTCAGTACTTC. Translated: CASSATLAKNIQYF.

The chain links TRBV6-1 to TRBJ2-3; D is unclear. This CDR3 has 15 residues. Germline V lookup: CDR1 MNHNS, CDR2 SASEGT. The V gene lost 5 bases and the J gene lost 0 bases, with 12 bases spanning the gap. For the CDR3, the DNA is TGTGCCAGCAGTCCTATCGGCCGAAGCACAGATACGCAGTATTTT. This encodes CASSPIGRSTDTQYF.

This clone was detected a few times. The rearrangement links TRBV19 to TRBJ2-2; weak D call: TRBD1 (6 bases). The V end was cut by 3 bases, the J end by 9 bases, with 20 bases between. The CDR3 runs to 16 residues. Germline lookup yields CDR1 LNHDA and CDR2 SQIVND (reference sequence). CDR3 residues: CASSILSRGLNRELFF. The CDR3 DNA follows: TGTGCCAGTAGTATTTTGTCCAGGGGTCTTAACCGGGAGCTGTTTTTT.

This clone has only one observation. The chain has TRBV15 and TRBJ2-7; a possible D gene is TRBD2 (6 bases). V shed 0 bases and J shed 6 bases, with 12 bases lying between them. CDR3 length: 14 residues. CDR1 is LNHNV and CDR2 is YYDKDF in the germline V gene (reference sequence). The CDR3 loop is CATSREGSGSEQYF. The CDR3, as DNA: TGTGCCACCAGCAGAGAGGGTAGCGGCTCCGAGCAGTACTTC.

This rearrangement joins TRBV5-1 to TRBJ2-1; D is undetermined. The V gene's germline CDR1 is SGHRS and CDR2 YFSETQ. Trimming cost V 2 bases and J 2 bases, with 8 bases left between them. The CDR3 sequence is 14 residues long. The CDR3 nucleotides are TGCGCCAGCAGCTTCGAGCCCCCCTACAATGAGCAGTTCTTC. Encoded protein: CASSFEPPYNEQFF.

V usage is TRBV28 and J usage is TRBJ1-2; TRBD1 agrees at 7 bases. The junction had 10 bases not matched to a gene; V was cut back by 3 bases and J by 3 bases. CDR1 and CDR2 from the germline V gene are MDHEN and SYDVKM. The CDR3 totals 16 residues. CDR3 coding DNA: TGTGCCAGCAGTTTCTCCGGGACAGAGGGTTACTATGGCTACACCTTC. Translating it yields CASSFSGTEGYYGYTF.

This clone was seen just once. This CDR3 reads CASRSQQESYNEQFF. The CDR3 DNA sequence: TGCGCCAGCAGGTCACAACAGGAGTCCTACAATGAGCAGTTCTTC. V gene TRBV5-1 combines with J gene TRBJ2-1; D is possibly TRBD1 (5 bases). The germline gives CDR1 SGHRS, CDR2 YFSETQ. CDR3 length: 15 residues. The ends were cut back, 5 bases at V and 1 base at J, with 13 bases in the middle.

The gene calls are TRBV30 and TRBJ1-4, with TRBD1 identical over 10 bases. CDR1 and CDR2 (germline): GTSNPN, SVGIG (reference sequence). The ends lost 1 base at V and 4 bases at J; junction bases unmatched: 3. This CDR3 spans 15 amino acids. CDR3 residues: CAWSGTGGFNEKLFF. The CDR3 DNA sequence: TGTGCCTGGAGTGGGACAGGGGGGTTTAATGAAAAACTGTTTTTT.

This sequence joins TRBV7-2 and TRBJ2-7; D not certain. Germline assignment: CDR1 SGHTA and CDR2 FQGNSA. The CDR3 loop spans 11 amino acids. Trimming removed 1 base from V and 5 bases from J, with 3 bases in between. The CDR3 sequence: CASSLDHEQYF. The CDR3 DNA sequence: TGTGCCAGCAGCTTAGACCACGAGCAGTACTTC.

This chain links TRBV27 with TRBJ1-5; D not certain. This CDR3 has 15 amino acids. Germline CDR1 reads MNHEY; CDR2 reads SMNVEV (reference sequence). Between the trimmed V and J ends, which lost 5 bases and 2 bases, there was a span of 13 bases. CDR3 DNA sequence: TGTGCCAGCAGTCCCCTTCGGGAGGGCAATCAGCCCCAGCATTTT. Amino acid sequence: CASSPLREGNQPQHF.

V usage is TRBV6-5 and J usage is TRBJ2-7; 7 positions match TRBD1. Germline V CDR1 and CDR2: MNHEY, SVGAGI. This CDR3 has 13 residues. Trimming at V came to 6 bases and at J to 3 bases, leaving 5 bases not matched to a gene. The CDR3 loop is CASSRDSNYEQYF. The DNA of the CDR3 is TGTGCCAGCAGCCGGGACAGCAACTACGAGCAGTACTTC.

This clone was detected only once. The rearrangement uses TRBV5-1 and TRBJ2-7; TRBD1 is a possible D gene (6 bases). V lost 3 bases and J lost 4, with 11 bases in between. The V gene's germline CDR1 is SGHRS and CDR2 YFSETQ. The CDR3 has 13 residues. The CDR3 protein is CASSYLQGYEQYF. In nucleotides, the CDR3 is TGCGCCAGCAGCTACCTACAGGGTTACGAGCAGTACTTC.